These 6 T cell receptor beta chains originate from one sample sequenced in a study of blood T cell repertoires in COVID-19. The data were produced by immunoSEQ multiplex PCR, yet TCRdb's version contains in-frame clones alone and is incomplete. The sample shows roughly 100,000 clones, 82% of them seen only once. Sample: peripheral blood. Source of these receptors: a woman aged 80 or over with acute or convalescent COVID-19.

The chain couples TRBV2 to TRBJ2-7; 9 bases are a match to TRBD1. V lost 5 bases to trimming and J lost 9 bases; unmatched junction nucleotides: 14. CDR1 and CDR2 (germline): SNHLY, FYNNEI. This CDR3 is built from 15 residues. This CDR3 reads CASSLQGAVRFGQYF. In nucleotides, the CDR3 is TGTGCCAGCAGTTTACAGGGGGCCGTCCGCTTCGGGCAGTACTTC.

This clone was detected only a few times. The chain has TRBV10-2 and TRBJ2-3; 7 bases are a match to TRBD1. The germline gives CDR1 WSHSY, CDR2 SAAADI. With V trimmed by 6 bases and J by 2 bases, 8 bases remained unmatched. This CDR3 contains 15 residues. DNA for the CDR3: TGCGCCAGCAGGGAAGGGCAGGGGGACACAGATACGCAGTATTTT. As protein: CASREGQGDTDTQYF.

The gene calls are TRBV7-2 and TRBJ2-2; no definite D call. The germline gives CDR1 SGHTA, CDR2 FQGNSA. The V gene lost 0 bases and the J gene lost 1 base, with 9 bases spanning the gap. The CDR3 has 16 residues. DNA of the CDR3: TGTGCCAGCAGCTTAGCCAGTAGACTGAACACCGGGGAGCTGTTTTTT. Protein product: CASSLASRLNTGELFF.

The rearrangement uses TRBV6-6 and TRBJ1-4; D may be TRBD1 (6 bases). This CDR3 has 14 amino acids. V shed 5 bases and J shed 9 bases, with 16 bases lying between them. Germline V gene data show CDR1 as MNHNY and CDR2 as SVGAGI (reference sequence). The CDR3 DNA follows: TGTGCCAGCAGTGGGGATCAACAGGGTAAAAAACTGTTTTTT. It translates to CASSGDQQGKKLFF.

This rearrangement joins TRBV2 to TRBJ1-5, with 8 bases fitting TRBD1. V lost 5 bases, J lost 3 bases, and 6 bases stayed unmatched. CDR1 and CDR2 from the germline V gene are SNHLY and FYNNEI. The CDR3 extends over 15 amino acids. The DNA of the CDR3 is TGTGCCAGCAGTCGACAGGGGACCCTCAATCAGCCCCAGCATTTT. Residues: CASSRQGTLNQPQHF.

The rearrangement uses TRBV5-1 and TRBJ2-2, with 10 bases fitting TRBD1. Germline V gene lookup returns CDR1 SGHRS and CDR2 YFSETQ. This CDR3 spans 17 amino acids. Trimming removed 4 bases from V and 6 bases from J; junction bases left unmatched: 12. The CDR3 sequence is CASSLNGQGVGAGELFF. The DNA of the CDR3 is TGCGCCAGCAGCCTAAATGGACAGGGGGTAGGTGCCGGGGAGCTGTTTTTT.